At least ten counts were recorded for the clone carrying this T cell receptor beta chain. This CDR3 is 15 amino acids long. Trimming shortened V by 0 bases and J by 1 base, and 8 bases separated the two germline ends. CDR1 is MNHEY, CDR2 SVGEGT, per germline. The record originates from a study of early T cells in non-severe SARS-CoV-2 infection. TCRdb reprocessed the 5' RACE reads via MiXCR and lists one record per CDR3 protein. The sample records 20,000 to 25,000 distinct CDR3 sequences, around 4.2% being singletons. Material: whole blood. The clonotype was recovered from an adult who was a healthcare worker with PCR-confirmed SARS-CoV-2 infection or an uninfected control (not recorded which). The rearrangement uses TRBV6-2 or TRBV6-3 and TRBJ2-3; D not resolved. Here the CDR3 DNA reads TGTGCCAGCAGTTACTCGGTCTCTGGCACAGATACGCAGTATTTT. Protein: CASSYSVSGTDTQYF.